The rows below give T cell receptor beta chains drawn from one sample of a study of blood T cell repertoires in COVID-19. Data came from immunoSEQ multiplex PCR; TCRdb stores just in-frame clones and leaves some out. Of about 220,000 clones in the sample, roughly nine tenths were seen once. The material sequenced was peripheral blood. The receptors originated from a woman between 50 and 59 years old with COVID-19, enrolled during active disease. The CDR3 runs from the conserved cysteine through the conserved F or W. Fields, in order: V gene, D gene, clone size, J gene, CDR3 protein, CDR3 DNA. The D gene is left open where the match is weak. Rows give clone size only sometimes, using once, few, many, or a class for an expanded clone.

>TRBV7-8|NA|few|TRBJ1-5
CASCIGGFDQPQHF
TGTGCCAGTTGTATCGGGGGTTTCGATCAGCCCCAGCATTTT
>TRBV7-9|NA|NA|TRBJ2-7
CASSPKGGGRYEQYF
TGTGCCAGCAGCCCGAAGGGGGGGGGCCGCTACGAGCAGTACTTC
>TRBV6-5|TRBD2|NA|TRBJ2-3
CASLPLAGPTDTQYF
TGTGCCAGCCTTCCCCTAGCGGGGCCGACAGATACGCAGTATTTT
>TRBV10-2|NA|many|TRBJ1-1
CASSEVAWEAFF
TGCGCCAGCAGTGAGGTGGCTTGGGAAGCTTTCTTT
>TRBV6-1|NA|NA|TRBJ1-2
CASSENRGISYTF
TGTGCCAGCAGTGAAAACCGAGGTATCAGCTACACCTTC
>TRBV9|TRBD1|NA|TRBJ1-2
CASRGGTGLYGYTF
TGTGCCAGCAGAGGGGGGACAGGACTCTATGGCTACACCTTC
>TRBV7-4|NA|NA|TRBJ1-3
CASSLRQAENTIYF
TGTGCCAGCAGCTTAAGACAGGCGGAAAACACCATATATTTT
>TRBV2|TRBD2|NA|TRBJ2-3
CASSESLAGGGKDTQYF
TGTGCCAGCAGTGAAAGTCTAGCGGGTGGGGGAAAAGATACGCAGTATTTT
>TRBV5-1|NA|NA|TRBJ2-5
CASSLGVRGQETQYF
TGCGCCAGCAGCTTGGGGGTCCGGGGGCAAGAGACCCAGTACTTC
>TRBV6-2/TRBV6-3|NA|NA|TRBJ2-2
CASSFHTGPPNTGELFF
TGTGCCAGCAGTTTTCATACTGGGCCCCCGAACACCGGGGAGCTGTTTTTT
>TRBV28|NA|NA|TRBJ1-1
CASSWGLTEAFF
TGTGCCAGCAGTTGGGGCCTCACTGAAGCTTTCTTT
>TRBV7-9|TRBD1|NA|TRBJ2-3
CASSPGQGSDTQYF
TGTGCCAGCAGCCCCGGACAGGGATCAGATACGCAGTATTTT
>TRBV7-2|NA|NA|TRBJ1-6
CASSLGWAPSGLVPLHF
TGTGCCAGCAGCTTAGGTTGGGCCCCCTCAGGGCTAGTGCCCCTCCACTTT
>TRBV24-1|NA|NA|TRBJ2-6
CATLGVSGANVLTF
TGTGCCACCCTAGGGGTCTCTGGGGCCAACGTCCTGACTTTC
>TRBV5-6|NA|NA|TRBJ1-6
CASSWGQSSYNSPLHF
TGTGCCAGCAGCTGGGGACAAAGCTCCTATAATTCACCCCTCCACTTT
>TRBV28|NA|NA|TRBJ2-7
CASSLVGGPVYEQYF
TGTGCCAGCAGTCTTGTCGGGGGACCAGTCTACGAGCAGTACTTC
>TRBV14|TRBD1|NA|TRBJ1-2
CASSPGTGDDGYTF
TGTGCCAGCAGCCCAGGGACAGGGGATGATGGCTACACCTTC
>TRBV27|NA|NA|TRBJ1-4
CASSPQWTVPEKLFF
TGTGCCAGCAGTCCTCAATGGACAGTACCTGAAAAACTGTTTTTT
>TRBV13|TRBD1|NA|TRBJ2-3
CASSDRGGPDTQYF
TGTGCCAGCTCCGACAGGGGGGGCCCAGATACGCAGTATTTT
>TRBV7-9|TRBD1|few|TRBJ2-7
CASSPRGQGYEQYF
TGTGCCAGCAGCCCCCGGGGACAGGGCTACGAGCAGTACTTC
>TRBV30|NA|few|TRBJ2-5
CAWSGLTQYF
TGTGCCTGGAGTGGACTGACCCAGTACTTC
>TRBV6-1|NA|once|TRBJ1-5
CASSEQAAQPQHF
TGTGCCAGCAGTGAACAGGCAGCTCAGCCCCAGCATTTT
>TRBV11-2|NA|NA|TRBJ1-6
CASSSSTGGRLSPLHF
TGTGCCAGCAGCTCCTCAACCGGAGGGAGATTGTCACCCCTCCACTTT
>TRBV9|NA|NA|TRBJ2-7
CASSVQPGGVYEQYF
TGTGCCAGCAGCGTCCAACCCGGAGGTGTCTACGAGCAGTACTTC
>TRBV9|NA|NA|TRBJ2-2
CASSVRQDYTGELFF
TGTGCCAGCAGCGTGAGACAGGATTACACCGGGGAGCTGTTTTTT